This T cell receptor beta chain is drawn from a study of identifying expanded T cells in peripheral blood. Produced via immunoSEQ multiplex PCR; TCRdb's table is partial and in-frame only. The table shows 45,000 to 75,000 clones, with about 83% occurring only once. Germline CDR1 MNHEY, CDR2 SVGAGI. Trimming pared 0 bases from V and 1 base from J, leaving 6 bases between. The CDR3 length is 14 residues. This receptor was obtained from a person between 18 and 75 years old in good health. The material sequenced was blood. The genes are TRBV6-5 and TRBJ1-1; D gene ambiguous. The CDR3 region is CASSYSAGNTEAFF. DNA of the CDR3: TGTGCCAGCAGTTACTCTGCAGGGAACACTGAAGCTTTCTTT.